The 18 T cell receptor beta chains listed next were all sequenced from one sample in a study of response to subunit inactivated influenza vaccine. TCRdb recomputed calls from the RT-PCR reads with MiXCR, one row per CDR3 protein. The sample shows about 800,000 distinct CDR3 sequences, 21% of them seen only once. Sequenced material: PBMCs from blood, taken more than 4 days after vaccination. The source of these receptors is a man aged 50 to 60 who received an inactivated influenza vaccine.

CDR3: CSARRGAGEYQETQYF. For the CDR3, the DNA is TGCAGCGCTAGAAGGGGAGCTGGGGAGTACCAAGAGACCCAGTACTTC. This sequence joins TRBV29-1 and TRBJ2-5, with D perhaps given as TRBD1 or TRBD2 (5 bases each). The germline gives CDR1 SQVTM, CDR2 ANQGSEA. With 7 bases removed from V and 0 bases from J, the gap between germline ends came to 21 bases. This CDR3 has 16 residues.

This rearrangement joins TRBV6-1 to TRBJ1-5; no definite D call. Germline values: CDR1 MNHNS, CDR2 SASEGT. This CDR3 contains 17 residues. The V end lost 1 base, the J end lost 0 bases, and 13 bases lay between the germline ends. CDR3 amino acids: CASSEDGGLFSNQPQHF. DNA of the CDR3: TGTGCCAGCAGTGAAGACGGCGGACTCTTTAGCAATCAGCCCCAGCATTTT.

This clonotype came up a few times. The rearrangement uses TRBV6-5 and TRBJ2-1; D gene ambiguous. CDR3 length: 16 amino acids. The V and J ends lost 0 bases and 5 bases respectively, with 14 bases between them. Germline-derived CDR1 and CDR2 are MNHEY and SVGAGI. CDR3 nucleotide sequence: TGTGCCAGCAGTTACTCGGGTATAGTTGTGCACAATGAGCAGTTCTTC. The encoded protein is CASSYSGIVVHNEQFF.

This clonotype was observed a few times. This chain links TRBV28 with TRBJ2-3; D ambiguous. CDR1 and CDR2 (germline): MDHEN, SYDVKM. This CDR3 spans 14 amino acids. With 3 bases removed from V and 4 bases from J, the gap between germline ends came to 11 bases. The CDR3 region is CASSLVGRADTQYF. The CDR3, as DNA: TGTGCCAGCAGTTTGGTCGGCCGGGCAGATACGCAGTATTTT.

The sample holds a few counts of this clonotype. V gene TRBV4-3 combines with J gene TRBJ2-7; a possible D gene is TRBD2 (5 bases). Germline loops: CDR1 LGHNA, CDR2 YSLEER. The V end was cut by 2 bases, the J end by 2 bases, with 16 bases between. The CDR3 extends over 16 amino acids. CDR3 nucleotide sequence: TGCGCCAGCAGCCAAAGGGCCTCCGGGAACACCTACGAGCAGTACTTC. Its protein is CASSQRASGNTYEQYF.

In its sample, this clonotype was seen a few times. CDR3 sequence: CASSLRASGGVTQYF. The DNA of the CDR3 is TGTGCCAGCAGCCTTAGGGCTAGCGGGGGGGTTACGCAGTATTTT. The gene calls are TRBV9 and TRBJ2-3, with 12 bases aligning to TRBD2. Looked up from germline, CDR1 is SGDLS and CDR2 is YYNGEE. Unmatched junction bases numbered 8, after V lost 4 bases and J lost 8 bases. The CDR3 length is 15 residues.

This clonotype appeared many times. The DNA of the CDR3 is TGTGCCAGCAGTCCCTTCCCTGGCGGGAGCTCCTACAATGAGCAGTTCTTC. This translates into CASSPFPGGSSYNEQFF. V and J are TRBV27 and TRBJ2-1; TRBD2 matches 7 bases. V lost 5 bases, J lost 0 bases, and 10 bases stayed unmatched. The CDR3 is made up of 17 amino acids. CDR1 MNHEY and CDR2 SMNVEV come from the germline V gene (reference sequence).

The rearrangement uses TRBV29-1 and TRBJ2-7; possible D gene TRBD1, 6 bases. From germline, CDR1 is SQVTM and CDR2 ANQGSEA. The CDR3 runs to 14 residues. V dropped 4 bases and J dropped 2 bases, with 15 bases sitting between them. CDR3: CSVVEDSRPYEQYF. The DNA of the CDR3 is TGCAGCGTTGTCGAGGACAGTAGACCCTACGAGCAGTACTTC.

As concerns this clonotype: A much larger clone is a single base away; this may be a read error. This sequence joins TRBV7-2 and TRBJ2-2; D remains ambiguous. This CDR3 is 16 amino acids long. The V and J ends lost 6 bases and 7 bases respectively, with 21 bases between them. Germline CDR1 and CDR2: SGHTA and FQGNSA. The CDR3 DNA is TGTGCCAGCAGTTCTATCTCGACTGTTCAACTCGGGGAGCTGTTTTTT. This codes for CASSSISTVQLGELFF.

The chain links TRBV9 to TRBJ1-6, with D unclear. Trimming shortened V by 3 bases and J by 0 bases, and 10 bases separated the two germline ends. CDR3 size: 16 residues. Germline V CDR1 and CDR2: SGDLS, YYNGEE. CDR3 region: CASSEAGSSYNSPLHF. The CDR3, as DNA: TGTGCCAGCAGCGAAGCGGGCAGCTCCTATAATTCACCCCTCCACTTT.

V usage is TRBV24-1 and J usage is TRBJ2-1; TRBD1 aligns across 9 bases. The CDR3 sequence is 18 residues long. V lost 0 bases, J lost 3 bases, and 8 bases stayed unmatched. Germline V lookup: CDR1 KGHDR, CDR2 SFDVKD. In DNA form, the CDR3 reads TGTGCCACCAGTGATTTGCGCTCCGGGACAGGGAACTACAATGAGCAGTTCTTC. Protein: CATSDLRSGTGNYNEQFF.

Remarks on this clonotype: Germline is not matched at one junction end, which may reflect a read error. The chain is built from TRBV10-3 and TRBJ1-1; the D is unclear. Germline CDR1 ENHRY, CDR2 SYGVKD. The CDR3 covers 15 residues. DNA for the CDR3: TGTGCCATCAGTGACAGCTCGAACGTGAACACTGAAGCTTACTTT. Translated: CAISDSSNVNTEAYF.

The table lists this clonotype with many counts. The genes are TRBV6-2 or TRBV6-3 and TRBJ2-5, with D unresolved. This CDR3 comprises 9 residues. CDR1 and CDR2 from the germline V gene are MNHEY and SVGEGT. Trimming stripped 8 bases from V and 5 bases from J, with 3 bases between. CDR3 coding DNA: TGTGCCAGCGGTGAGACCCAGTACTTC. Translation gives CASGETQYF.

The gene calls are TRBV18 and TRBJ2-5; D uncertain. The germline V and J ends were trimmed by 2 bases and 3 bases, with 7 bases remaining between them. The CDR3 runs 13 residues. Germline V gives CDR1 KGHSH, CDR2 LQKENI. The CDR3 DNA reads TGTGCCAGCTCACCATACAGCAAAGAGACCCAGTACTTC. Amino acid sequence: CASSPYSKETQYF.

This chain joins TRBV4-2 and TRBJ1-4; D possibly corresponds to TRBD1 (5 bases). V lost 0 bases and J lost 8, with 16 bases in between. The CDR3 spans 16 residues. Germline CDR1 reads LGHNA; CDR2 reads YNFKEQ. CDR3 sequence reads: CASSQDGAWREEKLFF. DNA for the CDR3: TGTGCCAGCAGCCAAGACGGGGCCTGGAGAGAAGAAAAACTGTTTTTT.

This chain connects TRBV20-1 to TRBJ2-3, with TRBD1 matching over 8 bases. The germline V gene has CDR1 DFQATT and CDR2 SNEGSKA (reference sequence). The V and J ends lost 2 bases and 2 bases, in that order; junction bases with no gene match: 6. The CDR3 is 15 amino acids. The CDR3 DNA is TGCAGTGCTAGAAAGACAGGGGTGAACACAGATACGCAGTATTTT. Translation: CSARKTGVNTDTQYF.

The chain carries TRBV20-1 and TRBJ2-1; 9 nucleotides match TRBD1. The CDR3 consists of 16 residues. Germline values: CDR1 DFQATT, CDR2 SNEGSKA (reference sequence). The V segment lost 0 bases and the J segment 3 bases; nucleotides outside the gene matches: 6. The CDR3 sequence: CSARERTGDYYNEQFF. DNA of the CDR3: TGCAGTGCTAGAGAGCGGACAGGGGACTACTACAATGAGCAGTTCTTC.

This clonotype was counted between two and nine times. V and J are TRBV29-1 and TRBJ1-1; 9 nucleotides line up with TRBD1. The CDR3 is 12 amino acids. Germline lookup yields CDR1 SQVTM and CDR2 ANQGSEA. V was pared by 7 bases and J by 11 bases, with 11 bases of the junction left unmatched. CDR3 sequence (DNA): TGCAGCGCCCCGGGACAGGGACAGATGGCTTTCTTT. This encodes CSAPGQGQMAFF.